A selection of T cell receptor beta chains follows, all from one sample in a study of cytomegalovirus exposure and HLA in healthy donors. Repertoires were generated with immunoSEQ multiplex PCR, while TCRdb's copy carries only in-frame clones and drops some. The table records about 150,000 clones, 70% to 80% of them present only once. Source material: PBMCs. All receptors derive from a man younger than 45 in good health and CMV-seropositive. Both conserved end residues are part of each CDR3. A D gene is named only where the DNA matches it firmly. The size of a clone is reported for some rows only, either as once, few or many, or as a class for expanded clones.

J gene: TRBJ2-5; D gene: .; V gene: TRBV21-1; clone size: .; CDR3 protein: CASPNRGKETQYF; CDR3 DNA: TGTGCCAGCCCTAACAGGGGAAAAGAGACCCAGTACTTC
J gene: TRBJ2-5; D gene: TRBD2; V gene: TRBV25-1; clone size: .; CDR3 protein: CASSETKGLAGWGETQYF; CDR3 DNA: TGTGCCAGCAGTGAAACAAAGGGACTAGCGGGCTGGGGAGAGACCCAGTACTTC
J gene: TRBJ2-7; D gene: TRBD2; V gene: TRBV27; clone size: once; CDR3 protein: CASSLGTSGRGEQYF; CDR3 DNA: TGTGCCAGCAGCCTTGGGACTAGCGGGAGAGGCGAGCAGTACTTC
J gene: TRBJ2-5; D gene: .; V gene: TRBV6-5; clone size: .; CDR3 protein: CASSTIVARGETQYF; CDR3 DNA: TGTGCCAGCAGCACTATCGTAGCGAGAGGAGAGACCCAGTACTTC
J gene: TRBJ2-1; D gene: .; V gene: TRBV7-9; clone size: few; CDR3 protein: CASSPPLAVWNEQFF; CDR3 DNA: TGTGCCAGCAGCCCGCCCCTCGCGGTTTGGAATGAGCAGTTCTTC
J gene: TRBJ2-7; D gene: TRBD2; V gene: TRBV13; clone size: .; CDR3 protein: CASSRTSSYEQYF; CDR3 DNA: TGTGCCAGCAGCAGGACTAGCTCCTACGAGCAGTACTTC
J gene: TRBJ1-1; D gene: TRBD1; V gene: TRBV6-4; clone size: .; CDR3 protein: CASSHFDRVGHTEAFF; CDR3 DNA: TGTGCCAGCAGTCATTTCGACAGGGTCGGGCACACTGAAGCTTTCTTT
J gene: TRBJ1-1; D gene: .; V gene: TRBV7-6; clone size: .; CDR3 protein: CASSLGGGPTEAFF; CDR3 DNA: TGTGCCAGCAGCTTAGGCGGGGGGCCCACTGAAGCTTTCTTT
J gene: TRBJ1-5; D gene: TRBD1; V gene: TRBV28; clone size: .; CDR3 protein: CASSFPRTGRQPQHF; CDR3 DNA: TGTGCCAGCAGTTTTCCTAGGACAGGGCGTCAGCCCCAGCATTTT
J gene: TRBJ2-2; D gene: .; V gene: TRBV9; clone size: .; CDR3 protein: CASSVATRRFTGELFF; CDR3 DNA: TGTGCCAGCAGCGTAGCTACTAGGCGTTTTACCGGGGAGCTGTTTTTT
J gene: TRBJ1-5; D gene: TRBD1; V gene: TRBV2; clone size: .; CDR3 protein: CASQGAQNNQPQHF; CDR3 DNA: TGTGCCAGCCAGGGGGCGCAGAACAATCAGCCCCAGCATTTT
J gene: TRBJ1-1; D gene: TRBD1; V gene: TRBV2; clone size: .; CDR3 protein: CASSGTGRLEAFF; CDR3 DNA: TGTGCCAGCAGTGGGACAGGCCGCCTTGAAGCTTTCTTT
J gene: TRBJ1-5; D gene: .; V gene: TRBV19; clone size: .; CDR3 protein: CASTRQGHQPQHF; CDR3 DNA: TGTGCCAGTACCAGGCAGGGCCATCAGCCCCAGCATTTT
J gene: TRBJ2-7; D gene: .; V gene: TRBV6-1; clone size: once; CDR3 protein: CASSGPGVYEQYF; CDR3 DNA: TGTGCCAGCAGTGGGCCGGGTGTATACGAGCAGTACTTC
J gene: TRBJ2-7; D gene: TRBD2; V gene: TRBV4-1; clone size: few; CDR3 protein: CASSQEAGGRREQYF; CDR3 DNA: TGCGCCAGCAGCCAAGAGGCGGGCGGGAGACGGGAGCAGTACTTC